The rows below give T cell receptor beta chains drawn from one sample of a study of blood T cell repertoires in COVID-19. The protocol was immunoSEQ multiplex PCR, while the TCRdb copy is restricted to in-frame clones and leaves out a portion. This table has over 150,000 clones, 91% appearing once. The source material was peripheral blood. The receptors stem from a man in his forties or fifties with acute or convalescent COVID-19. The CDR3 runs from the conserved cysteine through the conserved F or W. Each record gives: J gene, D gene, V gene, CDR3 protein, CDR3 DNA. A D gene is named only where the DNA matches it firmly.

TRBJ2-5	.	TRBV7-9	CASSRLQRQETQYF	TGTGCCAGCAGCAGACTACAAAGGCAAGAGACCCAGTACTTC
TRBJ1-2	TRBD1	TRBV5-1	CASSPGQGMAYGYTF	TGCGCCAGCAGCCCCGGACAGGGGATGGCCTATGGCTACACCTTC
TRBJ2-1	TRBD2	TRBV27	CASSLLAGALNEQFF	TGTGCCAGCAGTTTGTTAGCGGGAGCACTCAATGAGCAGTTCTTC
TRBJ2-3	.	TRBV5-6	CASSLFIYTDTQYF	TGTGCCAGCAGCTTATTTATCTACACAGATACGCAGTATTTT
TRBJ1-2	TRBD1	TRBV7-2	CASSLGTGDYGYTF	TGTGCCAGCAGCCTAGGGACAGGGGACTATGGCTACACCTTC
TRBJ1-1	.	TRBV29-1	CSVEDRYRDHPEAFF	TGCAGCGTTGAAGATCGGTACAGGGATCACCCTGAAGCTTTCTTT
TRBJ1-5	.	TRBV2	CASSDRVLQPQHF	TGTGCCAGCAGTGACAGGGTCCTCCAGCCCCAGCATTTT
TRBJ1-1	TRBD1	TRBV18	CASSPDAQGATEAFF	TGTGCCAGCTCTCCAGACGCCCAGGGGGCAACTGAAGCTTTCTTT
TRBJ2-7	TRBD2	TRBV5-4	CASSLESGRAREQYF	TGTGCCAGCAGCTTAGAGAGCGGGAGGGCTCGAGAGCAGTACTTC
TRBJ2-2	.	TRBV6-1	CASSAQGSQQNTGELFF	TGTGCCAGCAGTGCCCAGGGGAGCCAGCAGAACACCGGGGAGCTGTTTTTT
TRBJ1-2	TRBD1	TRBV30	CAWSVDEGAQGYTF	TGTGCCTGGAGTGTTGATGAGGGGGCGCAGGGCTACACCTTC